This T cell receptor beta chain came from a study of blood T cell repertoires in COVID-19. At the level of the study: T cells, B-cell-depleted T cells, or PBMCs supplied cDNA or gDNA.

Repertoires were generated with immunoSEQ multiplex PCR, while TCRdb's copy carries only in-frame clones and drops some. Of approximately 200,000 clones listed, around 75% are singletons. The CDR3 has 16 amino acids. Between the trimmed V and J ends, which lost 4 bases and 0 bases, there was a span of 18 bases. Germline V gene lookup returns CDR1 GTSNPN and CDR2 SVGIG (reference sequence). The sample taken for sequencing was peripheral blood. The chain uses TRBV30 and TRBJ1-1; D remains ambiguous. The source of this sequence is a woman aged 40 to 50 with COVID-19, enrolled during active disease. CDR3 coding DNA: TGTGCCTGGATCACTTGGGGAGAGTCTTTGAACACTGAAGCTTTCTTT. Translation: CAWITWGESLNTEAFF.